This T cell receptor (beta chain) was profiled in a study of T cell responses to AZD1222 COVID-19 vaccine. Notes on this clone: Its antigen is not known.

The study, taken as a whole, reports: Nearly half of the spike-specific TCRs reportedly recognize variant regions that carry no mutations. Repertoire collection took place solely once the T cell response had peaked. Compared with day 0, the breadth and depth of the Spike-specific TCR repertoire rose significantly after two doses of AZD1222.

Profiling relied on immunoSEQ multiplex PCR, and the TCRdb table lists in-frame clones only, not all of them. The repertoire has approximately 60,000 clones, 65% to 90% of them found once; the top ten carry 6.9%. Pooled in the analysis were second doses at about 4 or about 12 weeks. Germline CDR1 reads SGHAT; CDR2 reads FQDESV (reference sequence). The V end was cut by 3 bases, the J end by 1 base, with 9 bases between. This CDR3 region has 14 residues. The TCR sequence derives from an adult who received the AZD1222 COVID-19 vaccine. Here the sequenced sample was peripheral blood, taken 28 days after the second AZD1222 dose. The gene calls are TRBV11-1 and TRBJ1-1; possibly TRBD1 for D (6 bases). The CDR3 region is CASSFWGQNTEAFF. CDR3 sequence (DNA): TGTGCCAGCAGCTTCTGGGGACAGAACACTGAAGCTTTCTTT.